The T cell receptor (beta chain) under discussion was sequenced for a study of vaccination and CD4 T cells after COVID-19. Study as a whole: Mild disease affected nine convalescent patients and severe disease one, all SARS-CoV-2 positive by nasal swab PCR. Vaccination of participants consisted of two doses of either BNT162b2 or mRNA-1273 vaccine. Cells were stimulated with overlapping spike peptide pools from SARS-CoV-2, HCoV-NL63, HCoV-OC43 and HCoV-229E. Study results and limitations: Only after vaccination were a median about 90% of convalescents' reactive clones seen.

Sequenced with the Oncomine TCR Beta short-read assay was DNA taken from cultured CD4+ T cells. In TCRdb, the PCR reads were re-called with MiXCR into one record per CDR3 protein. The table records some 11,000 distinct CDR3 sequences, around 66% of them present only once. The treatment was: roughly ten-day PBMC culture with coronavirus spike peptide pools or control peptides (ViraFEST assay). This clonotype was seen a few times. Its antigen is unidentified. V lost 2 bases and J lost 0, with 4 bases in between. The CDR3 is made up of 13 amino acids. V usage is TRBV12-3 or TRBV12-4 and J usage is TRBJ2-5; D uncertain. The sequenced material came from CD4+ T cells from blood, cultured in vitro. This sequence was found in a human donor who had recovered from COVID-19. CDR3 sequence: CASSLIHQETQYF. DNA for the CDR3: TGTGCCAGCAGTTTAATCCACCAAGAGACCCAGTACTTC.